The clone carrying this T cell receptor beta chain occurred many times. The antigen remains unidentified. The sample originates from a study of T cell repertoires in cytomegalovirus infection. TCRdb redid the calling of the reads with MiXCR, one entry per CDR3 protein. Of roughly 570,000 distinct CDR3 sequences in the sample, approximately 40% are singletons; the top ten hold about half. The receptor comes from a human donor in good health (CMV status not recorded). Some clones in this sample may be carry-over from other donors' samples. Sequencing was performed on cultured PBMCs, taken from culture after CMV antigen stimulation.

The CDR3 nucleotides read TGTGCCAGCAGCCCTTTTAGGACCCTAGTACCGAACACCGGGGAGCTGTTTTTT. Amino acid sequence: CASSPFRTLVPNTGELFF. This rearrangement joins TRBV7-2 to TRBJ2-2; D is undetermined. The ends were cut back, 5 bases at V and 0 bases at J, with 19 bases in the middle. The CDR3 has 18 amino acids. CDR1 SGHTA and CDR2 FQGNSA come from the germline V gene.